This T cell receptor beta chain was captured in a study of blood T cell repertoires in COVID-19. V was clipped by 0 bases and J by 1 base, with 5 bases between them. The CDR3 is 14 amino acids. Germline CDR1 KGHSH, CDR2 LQKENI. The repertoire was sequenced with immunoSEQ multiplex PCR; TCRdb's copy has only in-frame clones and lacks some. The sample has some 120,000 clones, more than 70% seen once. The rearrangement links TRBV18 to TRBJ2-3; weak D call: TRBD2 (5 bases). The sample consisted of peripheral blood. The TCR sequence derives from an elderly woman with acute or convalescent COVID-19. CDR3 DNA: TGTGCCAGCTCACCACCCGGGGGCACAGATACGCAGTATTTT. It encodes CASSPPGGTDTQYF.